The 24 T cell receptor beta chains listed next were all sequenced from one sample in a study of blood T cell repertoires in COVID-19. Sequenced by immunoSEQ multiplex PCR; TCRdb stores in-frame clones only, minus some. The sample yields approximately 270,000 clones, 89% seen once. The sequenced sample consisted of peripheral blood. The receptors here all came from a man aged 45-65 years with acute or convalescent COVID-19.

On this clone: The same CDR3 arises from other DNA sequences in this sample as well. J is TRBJ1-5 and V is TRBV30; the D gene is possibly TRBD1 (6 bases). The CDR3 extends over 13 amino acids. CDR1 is GTSNPN, CDR2 SVGIG, per germline (reference sequence). Trimming pared 1 base from V and 2 bases from J, leaving 6 bases between. The CDR3 spells CAWSGQGNQPQHF. The CDR3 DNA follows: TGTGCCTGGAGTGGACAGGGCAATCAGCCCCAGCATTTT.

The chain carries TRBV6-6 and TRBJ1-6; 9 bases align to TRBD1. This CDR3 is built from 17 residues. Germline-derived CDR1 and CDR2 are MNHNY and SVGAGI (reference sequence). J lost 3 bases, V lost 5 bases, and 8 bases had no gene match. CDR3 coding DNA: TGTGCCAGCAGTCGGGGAGGGACAGGGTTCTATAATTCACCCCTCCACTTT. Translation gives CASSRGGTGFYNSPLHF.

This rearrangement joins TRBV6-5 to TRBJ2-7, with 9 bases aligning to TRBD1. V trimming: 11 bases; J trimming: 2 bases; junction bases outside the gene matches: 7. CDR3 size: 13 residues. CDR1 is MNHEY, CDR2 SVGAGI, per germline. CDR3: CAGGQGETYEQYF. The CDR3 nucleotides read TGTGCCGGGGGACAGGGAGAAACCTACGAGCAGTACTTC.

To note about this clone: In the same sample, other DNA sequences code for this CDR3. The chain uses TRBV15 and TRBJ2-6; D is possibly TRBD2 (6 bases). V lost 0 bases, J lost 4 bases, and 10 bases lay in between. The CDR3 consists of 16 residues. CDR1 and CDR2 from the germline V gene are LNHNV and YYDKDF (reference sequence). In nucleotides, the CDR3 is TGTGCCACCAGCAGAGATGGCGGGGCCGGGGCCAACGTCCTGACTTTC. It yields the protein CATSRDGGAGANVLTF.

This sequence joins TRBV4-1 and TRBJ2-3; TRBD2 aligns across 7 bases. The germline CDR1 and CDR2 sequences are MGHRA and YSYEKL. V shed 4 bases and J 1 base; nucleotides not matched to a gene: 11. The CDR3 has 17 residues. As DNA, the CDR3 is TGCGCCAGCAGCCCAACCCTAGGACGGGGGGGCACAGATACGCAGTATTTT. This gives the protein CASSPTLGRGGTDTQYF.

V is TRBV10-3 and J is TRBJ1-2; 10 bases are shared with TRBD1. Germline values: CDR1 ENHRY, CDR2 SYGVKD. The CDR3 runs to 12 residues. After removal of 6 bases from V and 8 bases from J, the junction contained 3 bases not matched to a gene. The CDR3 sequence is CAISGTGDGYTF. As DNA, the CDR3 is TGTGCCATCAGCGGGACAGGGGACGGCTACACCTTC.

V usage is TRBV6-5 and J usage is TRBJ2-7; unclear D gene. V was trimmed by 2 bases and J by 0 bases, leaving 8 bases between them. The germline gives CDR1 MNHEY, CDR2 SVGAGI. The CDR3 is made up of 14 amino acids. Written as DNA, the CDR3 is TGTGCCAGCAGTTACCGTCCGAGCTCCTACGAGCAGTACTTC. This gives the protein CASSYRPSSYEQYF.

The V and J genes are TRBV27 and TRBJ2-2; 9 bases agree with TRBD2. Germline V gene lookup returns CDR1 MNHEY and CDR2 SMNVEV (reference sequence). The CDR3 length is 17 residues. V lost 3 bases and J lost 4; bases outside the gene matches: 9. This chain's CDR3 is CASSLIAGASGTGELFF. The CDR3 DNA sequence: TGTGCCAGCAGTTTGATAGCGGGGGCTAGTGGCACCGGGGAGCTGTTTTTT.

This chain joins TRBV7-8 and TRBJ2-1; D perhaps matches TRBD1 (9 bases). The CDR3 has 18 residues. The germline gives CDR1 SGHVS, CDR2 FQNEAQ. Trimming left V 5 bases short and J 6 bases short, with 26 bases between. The DNA for the CDR3 is TGTGCCAGCAGCCGACAGGGGGGGGTAGCGGGGTCCCCCAATGAGCAGTTCTTC. This codes for CASSRQGGVAGSPNEQFF.

This clone was seen only once. V is TRBV6-5 and J is TRBJ1-2, with TRBD1 as a possible D gene (6 bases). Trimming cost V 6 bases and J 7 bases, with 12 bases left between them. Germline V gives CDR1 MNHEY, CDR2 SVGAGI. CDR3 size: 12 residues. CDR3 bases: TGTGCCAGCAGGGGGACACGGACTGGCTACACCTTC. Encoded protein: CASRGTRTGYTF.

V gene TRBV27 combines with J gene TRBJ2-1; D gene unclear. CDR3 length equals 13 residues. CDR1 and CDR2 from the germline V gene are MNHEY and SMNVEV (reference sequence). V dropped 3 bases and J dropped 4 bases, with 7 bases sitting between them. DNA of the CDR3: TGTGCCAGCAGTTTGGCTTATTACAATGAGCAGTTCTTC. Amino acid sequence: CASSLAYYNEQFF.

This chain joins TRBV3-1 (or the pseudogene TRBV3-2) and TRBJ2-5; TRBD1 matches at 8 bases. Germline CDR1 and CDR2: LGHDT and YNNKEL (reference sequence). This CDR3 is 16 amino acids long. The J segment lost 2 bases and the V segment lost 1 base, leaving 6 bases of the junction unmatched. CDR3 residues: CASSQVRTGYQETQYF. As DNA, the CDR3 is TGTGCCAGCAGCCAAGTTCGGACAGGGTATCAAGAGACCCAGTACTTC.

The CDR3 sequence: CASSKDRAIGYTF. In DNA form, the CDR3 reads TGTGCCAGTAGCAAAGACAGGGCAATCGGCTACACCTTC. This rearrangement joins TRBV19 to TRBJ1-2; 7 nucleotides match TRBD1. Per the germline V gene, CDR1 is LNHDA and CDR2 is SQIVND (reference sequence). The junction had 9 bases not matched to a gene; V was cut back by 6 bases and J by 8 bases. The CDR3 has 13 residues.

The chain is built from TRBV2 and TRBJ2-1; 7 bases align to TRBD1. The CDR3 has 14 residues. The germline gives CDR1 SNHLY, CDR2 FYNNEI. J lost 6 bases, V lost 6 bases, and 8 bases had no gene match. Written as DNA, the CDR3 is TGTGCCAGCAGCCAAAAGGGACAGTTCAATGAGCAGTTCTTC. Translated, it gives CASSQKGQFNEQFF.

A single count supports this clone. The chain links TRBV13 to TRBJ2-4; TRBD1 agrees at 7 bases. Germline CDR1 PRHDT, CDR2 FYEKMQ (reference sequence). V shed 5 bases, J shed 0 bases, and the junction held 7 bases outside the gene matches. CDR3 length: 16 residues. CDR3 amino acids: CASSDRDSLAKNIQYF. The CDR3 DNA reads as TGTGCCAGCAGCGACCGGGACAGTCTAGCCAAAAACATTCAGTACTTC.

The chain carries TRBV5-1 and TRBJ1-2; no firm D call. CDR1 SGHRS and CDR2 YFSETQ come from the germline V gene. V was pared by 4 bases and J by 4 bases, with 17 bases between. The CDR3 is made up of 15 amino acids. The CDR3: CASSREPRPGYGYTF. The CDR3 DNA sequence: TGCGCCAGCAGCAGGGAGCCCCGGCCCGGCTATGGCTACACCTTC.

The V call is TRBV9, the J call TRBJ1-1; D gene unclear. The germline V gene has CDR1 SGDLS and CDR2 YYNGEE. V shed 1 base and J shed 1 base, with 8 bases lying between them. The CDR3 is made up of 14 amino acids. The CDR3 region is CASSVHSANTEAFF. CDR3 coding DNA: TGTGCCAGCAGCGTACACTCCGCGAACACTGAAGCTTTCTTT. The complete variable domain, with remaining parts taken from reference TRBV9 and TRBJ1-1, reads DSGVTQTPKHLITATGQRVTLRCSPRSGDLSVYWYQQSLDQGLQFLIQYYNGEERAKGNILERFSAQQFPDLHSELNLSSLELGDSALYFCASSVHSANTEAFFGQGTRLTVV.

The V and J genes are TRBV11-2 and TRBJ2-7, with D possibly TRBD2 on 5 matching bases. The CDR3 extends over 15 amino acids. Germline lookup yields CDR1 SGHAT and CDR2 FQNNGV. The V end lost 4 bases, the J end lost 7 bases, and 20 bases lay between the germline ends. This CDR3 is CASSSPRLALREQYF. The CDR3 DNA sequence: TGTGCCAGCAGCTCCCCCCGGCTAGCCCTGAGAGAGCAGTACTTC.

V and J are TRBV27 and TRBJ2-1; a possible D gene is TRBD2 (6 bases). Germline assignment: CDR1 MNHEY and CDR2 SMNVEV (reference sequence). This CDR3 is built from 16 residues. V was trimmed by 8 bases and J by 0 bases, leaving 17 bases between them. The CDR3 DNA is TGTGCCAGCGTTCCACCGGGAGCTCTCTCCTACAATGAGCAGTTCTTC. Amino acids: CASVPPGALSYNEQFF.

V is TRBV7-8 and J is TRBJ1-5, with unresolved D. The V and J ends lost 1 base and 9 bases respectively, with 7 bases between them. The CDR3 totals 12 residues. The V gene's germline CDR1 is SGHVS and CDR2 FQNEAQ. CDR3 residues: CASSLDMRPQHF. CDR3 nucleotides: TGTGCCAGCAGCTTAGATATGCGGCCCCAGCATTTT.

The V call is TRBV5-1, the J call TRBJ2-7; no clear D gene. The V and J ends lost 0 bases and 3 bases respectively, with 10 bases between them. The CDR3 consists of 14 residues. The V gene's germline CDR1 is SGHRS and CDR2 YFSETQ. In nucleotides, the CDR3 is TGCGCCAGCAGCTTGGCCGTCACCAGCTACGAGCAGTACTTC. This gives the protein CASSLAVTSYEQYF.

This chain connects TRBV11-2 to TRBJ1-5; 12 bases fit TRBD1. The trim removed 1 base at V and 7 bases at J, leaving 8 bases unmatched. Germline loops: CDR1 SGHAT, CDR2 FQNNGV. The CDR3 loop spans 17 amino acids. The CDR3, as DNA: TGTGCCAGCAGCTTAGGCCCCGGGACAGGGGGCGGGCAGCCCCAGCATTTT. Its translation is CASSLGPGTGGGQPQHF.

The chain combines TRBV27 with TRBJ1-1; D remains unclear. This CDR3 region has 14 residues. Trimming left V 5 bases short and J 6 bases short, with 16 bases between. From germline, CDR1 is MNHEY and CDR2 SMNVEV (reference sequence). The CDR3 region is CASSPLGDYPEAFF. CDR3 in DNA: TGTGCCAGCAGTCCACTGGGAGATTACCCTGAAGCTTTCTTT.

The V gene is TRBV2, the J gene TRBJ1-2; the D is unclear. The CDR3 runs 12 residues. Deletions cut 7 bases from V and 4 bases from J, with 10 bases between. In germline, CDR1 is SNHLY, CDR2 FYNNEI. The CDR3 loop is CASMREPYGYTF. CDR3 bases: TGTGCCAGCATGCGAGAGCCCTATGGCTACACCTTC.